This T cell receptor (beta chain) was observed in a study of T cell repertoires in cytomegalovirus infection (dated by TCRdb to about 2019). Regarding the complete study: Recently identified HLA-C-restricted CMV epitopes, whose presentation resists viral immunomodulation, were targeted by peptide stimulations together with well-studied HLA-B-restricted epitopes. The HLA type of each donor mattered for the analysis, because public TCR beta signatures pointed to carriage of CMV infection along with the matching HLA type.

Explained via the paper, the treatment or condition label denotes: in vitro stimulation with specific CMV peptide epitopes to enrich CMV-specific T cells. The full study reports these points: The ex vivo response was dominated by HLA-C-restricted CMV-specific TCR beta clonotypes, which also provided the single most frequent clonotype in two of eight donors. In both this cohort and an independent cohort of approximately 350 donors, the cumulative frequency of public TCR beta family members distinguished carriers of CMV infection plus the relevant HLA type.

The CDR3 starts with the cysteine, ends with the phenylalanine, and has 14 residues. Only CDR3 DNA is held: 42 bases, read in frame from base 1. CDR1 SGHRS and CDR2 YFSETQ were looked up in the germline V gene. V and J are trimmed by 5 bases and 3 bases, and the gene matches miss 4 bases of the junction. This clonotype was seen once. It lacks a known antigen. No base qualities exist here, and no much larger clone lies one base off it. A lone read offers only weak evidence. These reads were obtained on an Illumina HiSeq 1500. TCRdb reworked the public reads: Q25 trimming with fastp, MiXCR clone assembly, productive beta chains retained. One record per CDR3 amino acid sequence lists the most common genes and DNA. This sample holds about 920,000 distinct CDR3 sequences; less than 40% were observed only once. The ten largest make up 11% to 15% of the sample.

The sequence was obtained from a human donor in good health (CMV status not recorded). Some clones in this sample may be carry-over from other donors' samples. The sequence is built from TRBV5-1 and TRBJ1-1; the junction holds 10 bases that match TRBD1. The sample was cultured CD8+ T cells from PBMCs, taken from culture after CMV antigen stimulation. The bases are TGCGCCAGCAGTTGGGGACAGGGGTACACTGAAGCTTTCTTT. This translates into CASSWGQGYTEAFF. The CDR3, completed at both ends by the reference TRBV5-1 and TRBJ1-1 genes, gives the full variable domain KAGVTQTPRYLIKTRGQQVTLSCSPISGHRSVSWYQQTPGQGLQFLFEYFSETQRNKGNFPGRFSGRQFSNSRSEMNVSTLELGDSALYLCASSWGQGYTEAFFGQGTRLTVV.